The 26 T cell receptor beta chains listed next were all sequenced from one sample in a study of CD4 T cell repertoires in COVID-19. These memory T cells were uncultured and sequenced directly after ex vivo isolation. The data were produced by immunoSEQ multiplex PCR, yet TCRdb's version contains in-frame clones alone and is incomplete. The repertoire holds about 22,000 clones, with around 86% as singletons. Source: central memory CD4+ T cells from blood, taken before the COVID-19 pandemic. The receptor source for this set is a human donor who had COVID-19.

The chain links TRBV19 to TRBJ2-7, with TRBD2 identical over 8 bases. CDR3 length: 16 amino acids. Germline-derived CDR1 and CDR2 are LNHDA and SQIVND (reference sequence). V shed 0 bases and J 4 bases; nucleotides not matched to a gene: 8. CDR3 DNA: TGTGCCAGTAGTATAGATGGCAGCGGGAGACGGTACGAGCAGTACTTC. Translation gives CASSIDGSGRRYEQYF.

The chain is built from TRBV5-6 and TRBJ1-2; no definite D call. The CDR3 is made up of 14 amino acids. Trimming removed 4 bases from V and 4 bases from J, with 14 bases in between. The germline V gene has CDR1 SGHDT and CDR2 YYEEEE. The chain's CDR3 is CASSTPAGSYGYTF. The CDR3 DNA sequence: TGTGCCAGCAGCACCCCCGCAGGAAGCTATGGCTACACCTTC. Filled out from reference TRBV5-6 and TRBJ1-2, the complete variable domain reads DAGVTQSPTHLIKTRGQQVTLRCSPKSGHDTVSWYQQALGQGPQFIFQYYEEEERQRGNFPDRFSGHQFPNYSSELNVNALLLGDSALYLCASSTPAGSYGYTFGSGTRLTVV.

This clone was recorded once. The chain has TRBV6-1 and TRBJ1-1, with 8 positions matching TRBD1. The ends lost 4 bases at V and 4 bases at J; junction bases unmatched: 11. The germline gives CDR1 MNHNS, CDR2 SASEGT. The CDR3 totals 16 residues. The CDR3 here is CASSVQGQGSGTEAFF. Written as DNA, the CDR3 is TGTGCCAGCAGTGTGCAAGGACAGGGAAGTGGCACTGAAGCTTTCTTT.

V is TRBV10-2 and J is TRBJ2-2; 14 bases map to TRBD2. Germline CDR1 reads WSHSY; CDR2 reads SAAADI. This CDR3 has 19 residues. The ends lost 3 bases at V and 3 bases at J; junction bases unmatched: 9. CDR3 sequence (DNA): TGCGCCAGCAGTGAAGGACTAGCGGGGGGTTCGGTTGACACCGGGGAGCTGTTTTTT. Translated: CASSEGLAGGSVDTGELFF.

The chain is built from TRBV28 and TRBJ2-7, with D tentatively TRBD1 (5 bases). The V gene lost 5 bases and the J gene lost 2 bases, with 16 bases spanning the gap. CDR1 and CDR2 from the germline V gene are MDHEN and SYDVKM. This CDR3 is built from 15 residues. CDR3 amino acids: CASSPQLGQAYEQYF. The CDR3 DNA reads TGTGCCAGCAGTCCCCAGCTCGGACAAGCCTACGAGCAGTACTTC.

V usage is TRBV6-6 and J usage is TRBJ2-5; possible D gene TRBD1, 5 bases. V was clipped by 0 bases and J by 5 bases, with 13 bases between them. The CDR3 is 15 amino acids. The germline gives CDR1 MNHNY, CDR2 SVGAGI (reference sequence). CDR3 loop: CASSYSTLPGETQYF. The CDR3 DNA sequence: TGTGCCAGCAGTTACTCGACACTCCCAGGGGAGACCCAGTACTTC.

The rearrangement links TRBV7-8 to TRBJ1-4, with 7 nucleotides matching TRBD1. Germline CDR1 and CDR2: SGHVS and FQNEAQ. The CDR3 covers 14 residues. V shed 6 bases, J shed 5 bases, and the junction held 6 bases outside the gene matches. The DNA of the CDR3 is TGTGCCAGCAGGCAGGGGGTCGGGAATGAAAAACTGTTTTTT. It specifies CASRQGVGNEKLFF.

The chain combines TRBV20-1 with TRBJ2-5, with no clear D. The DNA end is more similar to TRBJ2-7, so the J call may be wrong. This CDR3 is built from 11 residues. The germline gives CDR1 DFQATT, CDR2 SNEGSKA (reference sequence). CDR3: CSARALYEQYF. In DNA, the CDR3 is TGCAGTGCTAGAGCCCTATACGAGCAGTACTTC.

The chain combines TRBV30 with TRBJ1-4, with D possibly matching TRBD1 (5 bases). Trimming took off 2 bases at V and 3 bases at J, with 10 bases between the two ends. This CDR3 comprises 14 residues. Looked up from germline, CDR1 is GTSNPN and CDR2 is SVGIG (reference sequence). CDR3 bases: TGTGCCTGGAGTCAGGGTAATGCTAATGAAAAACTGTTTTTT. It yields the protein CAWSQGNANEKLFF.

This clone was detected a few times. This chain uses TRBV2 with TRBJ1-1; 7 nucleotides match TRBD1. Per the germline V gene, CDR1 is SNHLY and CDR2 is FYNNEI. The CDR3 runs to 13 residues. V lost 9 bases, J lost 3 bases, and 7 bases stayed unmatched. CDR3 DNA sequence: TGTGCCAGTGACAGGGCGAAGGACACTGAAGCTTTCTTT. Protein: CASDRAKDTEAFF.

The chain couples TRBV5-1 to TRBJ2-3, with D uncertain. CDR1 and CDR2 from the germline V gene are SGHRS and YFSETQ. Between the trimmed V and J ends, which lost 0 bases and 2 bases, there was a span of 10 bases. This CDR3 comprises 15 residues. CDR3 sequence: CASSLDGRYTDTQYF. The CDR3, as DNA: TGCGCCAGCAGCTTGGACGGCAGGTACACAGATACGCAGTATTTT.

This chain links TRBV7-6 with TRBJ2-7; possible D gene TRBD1, 5 bases. Per the germline V gene, CDR1 is SGHVS and CDR2 is FNYEAQ. Trimming cost V 8 bases and J 0 bases, with 11 bases left between them. CDR3 length: 13 residues. The CDR3 DNA reads TGTGCCAGCGTGGGGCCGGGCTCCTACGAGCAGTACTTC. Residues: CASVGPGSYEQYF.

DNA of the CDR3: TGTGCCAGCAGCAAGACTAGCGGGGGGGTAGAGACCCAGTACTTC. It codes for CASSKTSGGVETQYF. The chain has TRBV5-4 and TRBJ2-5; 14 bases align to TRBD2. CDR3 length equals 15 residues. Germline CDR1 reads SGHNT; CDR2 reads YYREEE (reference sequence). J gave up 4 bases and V 4 bases, and 3 bases lay outside the gene matches. Complete variable domain (other parts from reference TRBV5-4 and TRBJ2-5): ETGVTQSPTHLIKTRGQQVTLRCSSQSGHNTVSWYQQALGQGPQFIFQYYREEENGRGNFPPRFSGLQFPNYSSELNVNALELDDSALYLCASSKTSGGVETQYFGPGTRLLVL.

The J gene is TRBJ2-1, the V gene TRBV11-2; 7 bases are a match to TRBD2. The V gene end was trimmed by 1 base and the J gene end by 7 bases; junction bases not matched to a gene: 1. This CDR3 is built from 13 residues. Looked up from germline, CDR1 is SGHAT and CDR2 is FQNNGV. This chain's CDR3 is CASSLGTRNEQFF. In nucleotides, the CDR3 is TGTGCCAGCAGCTTAGGGACTAGAAATGAGCAGTTCTTC.

This chain uses TRBV4-2 with TRBJ2-5; TRBD1 aligns across 10 bases. CDR1 is LGHNA and CDR2 is YNFKEQ in the germline V gene. The CDR3 runs to 16 residues. V shed 3 bases and J 3 bases; nucleotides not matched to a gene: 7. This chain's CDR3 is CASSQSTGTGEETQYF. CDR3 bases: TGTGCCAGCAGCCAGTCAACCGGGACAGGGGAAGAGACCCAGTACTTC.

This clone was seen a few times. The rearrangement joins TRBV10-3 to TRBJ1-3; a possible D gene is TRBD1 (6 bases). The V end lost 6 bases, the J end lost 0 bases, and 15 bases lay between the germline ends. The CDR3 consists of 16 residues. Germline assignment: CDR1 ENHRY and CDR2 SYGVKD. CDR3 bases: TGTGCCATCAGCTCAGGGGCCGGAGACTCTGGAAACACCATATATTTT. Its protein product is CAISSGAGDSGNTIYF.

This chain joins TRBV9 and TRBJ2-7; a possible D gene is TRBD2 (6 bases). CDR1 is SGDLS and CDR2 is YYNGEE in the germline V gene. V dropped 4 bases and J dropped 0 bases, with 11 bases sitting between them. The CDR3 sequence is 14 residues long. CDR3 in DNA: TGTGCCAGCAGCCAACGGGGGACCTCCTACGAGCAGTACTTC. Translation gives CASSQRGTSYEQYF.

The chain links TRBV6-6 to TRBJ2-7; TRBD2 agrees at 9 bases. From germline, CDR1 is MNHNY and CDR2 SVGAGI (reference sequence). The CDR3 contains 14 residues. Trimming took 4 bases from V and 2 from J; bases not matched to a gene: 3. The CDR3 DNA reads TGTGCCAGCAGTTTGGCGGGGGGGGCCTACGAGCAGTACTTC. Residues: CASSLAGGAYEQYF.

The chain uses TRBV5-1 and TRBJ2-5; no firm D call. V was trimmed by 0 bases and J by 1 base, leaving 4 bases between them. The CDR3 is 13 residues long. From germline, CDR1 is SGHRS and CDR2 YFSETQ. The CDR3 protein is CASSLEPQETQYF. In nucleotides, the CDR3 is TGCGCCAGCAGCTTGGAGCCCCAAGAGACCCAGTACTTC.

The rearrangement joins TRBV7-2 to TRBJ2-5, with TRBD2 identical over 10 bases. The J segment lost 5 bases and the V segment lost 4 bases, leaving 10 bases of the junction unmatched. Germline CDR1 is SGHTA and CDR2 is FQGNSA. The CDR3 sequence is 16 residues long. CDR3 coding DNA: TGTGCCAGCAGCTCCTTGAGCGGGAGGGCCGGGGAGACCCAGTACTTC. This encodes CASSSLSGRAGETQYF.

This clone was recorded once. The chain is built from TRBV6-5 and TRBJ2-4, with 11 bases that match TRBD2. The CDR3 sequence is 14 residues long. Per the germline V gene, CDR1 is MNHEY and CDR2 is SVGAGI. V shed 6 bases and J 8 bases; nucleotides not matched to a gene: 6. The CDR3 DNA reads as TGTGCCAGCAGCCCTACTAGCGGGGGCTACATTCAGTACTTC. Translation: CASSPTSGGYIQYF.

This chain uses TRBV30 with TRBJ1-1, with no clear D. Trimming cost V 3 bases and J 4 bases, with 9 bases left between them. Germline loops: CDR1 GTSNPN, CDR2 SVGIG (reference sequence). The CDR3 is 12 residues long. The DNA for the CDR3 is TGTGCCTGGAGGAAGTCGGGCACTGAAGCTTTCTTT. The encoded protein is CAWRKSGTEAFF.

This chain links TRBV6-6 with TRBJ1-2; 9 nucleotides line up with TRBD1. V was pared by 5 bases and J by 3 bases, with 10 bases of the junction left unmatched. CDR1 MNHNY and CDR2 SVGAGI come from the germline V gene (reference sequence). This CDR3 contains 16 residues. The CDR3 DNA reads as TGTGCCAGCAGTAATGACAGGGGGTCTCTTGACTATGGCTACACCTTC. It translates to CASSNDRGSLDYGYTF.

V usage is TRBV7-3 and J usage is TRBJ1-1, with 7 bases fitting TRBD1. With V trimmed by 2 bases and J by 0 bases, 0 bases remained unmatched. CDR1 SGHTA and CDR2 FQGTGA come from the germline V gene. This CDR3 region has 14 residues. CDR3 nucleotides: TGTGCCAGCAGCTTAGACAGGGTGAACACTGAAGCTTTCTTT. The encoded protein is CASSLDRVNTEAFF.

The chain links TRBV7-6 to TRBJ2-7; a possible D gene is TRBD2 (5 bases). V was pared by 1 base and J by 2 bases, with 12 bases between. CDR1 and CDR2 from the germline V gene are SGHVS and FNYEAQ. The CDR3 length is 15 residues. Here the CDR3 DNA reads TGTGCCAGCAGCTTAGACGCAGGACTCCCCTACGAGCAGTACTTC. Encoded protein: CASSLDAGLPYEQYF. The complete variable domain, with remaining parts taken from reference TRBV7-6 and TRBJ2-7, reads GAGVSQSPRYKVTKRGQDVALRCDPISGHVSLYWYRQALGQGPEFLTYFNYEAQQDKSGLPNDRFSAERPEGSISTLTIQRTEQRDSAMYRCASSLDAGLPYEQYFGPGTRLTVT.

The chain couples TRBV14 to TRBJ2-5, with D possibly matching TRBD1 (6 bases). The CDR3 has 14 residues. The V end lost 4 bases, the J end lost 7 bases, and 16 bases lay between the germline ends. Germline V gives CDR1 SGHDN, CDR2 FVKESK. The CDR3 DNA reads TGTGCCAGCAGCCGGATACAGGGTTTTGGGACCCAGTACTTC. It yields the protein CASSRIQGFGTQYF.